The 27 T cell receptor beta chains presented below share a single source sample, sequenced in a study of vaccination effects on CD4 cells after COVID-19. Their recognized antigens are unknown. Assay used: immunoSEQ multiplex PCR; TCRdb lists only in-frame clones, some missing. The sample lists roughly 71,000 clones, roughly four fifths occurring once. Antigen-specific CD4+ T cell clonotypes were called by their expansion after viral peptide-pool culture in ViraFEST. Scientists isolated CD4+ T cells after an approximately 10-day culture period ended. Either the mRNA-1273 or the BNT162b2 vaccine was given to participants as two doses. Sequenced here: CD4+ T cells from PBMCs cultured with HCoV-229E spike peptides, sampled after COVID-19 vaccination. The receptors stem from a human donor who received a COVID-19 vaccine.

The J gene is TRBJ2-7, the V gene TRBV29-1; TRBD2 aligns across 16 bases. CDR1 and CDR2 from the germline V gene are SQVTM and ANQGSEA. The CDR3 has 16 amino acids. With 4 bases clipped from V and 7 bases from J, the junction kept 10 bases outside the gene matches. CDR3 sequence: CSVAGTSGGDGFEQYV. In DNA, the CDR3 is TGCAGCGTTGCTGGGACTAGCGGGGGGGATGGGTTTGAGCAGTACGTC.

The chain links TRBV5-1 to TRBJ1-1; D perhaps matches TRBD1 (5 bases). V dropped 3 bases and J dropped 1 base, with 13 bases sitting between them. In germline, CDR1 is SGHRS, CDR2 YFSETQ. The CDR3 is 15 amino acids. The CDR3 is CASSSGGPWNTEAFF. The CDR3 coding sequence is TGCGCCAGCAGCTCGGGGGGACCCTGGAACACTGAAGCTTTCTTT.

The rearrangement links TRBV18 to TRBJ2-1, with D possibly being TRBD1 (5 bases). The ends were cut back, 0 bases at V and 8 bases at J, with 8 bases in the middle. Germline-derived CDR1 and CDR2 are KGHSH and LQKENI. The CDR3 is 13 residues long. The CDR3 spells CASSPPGAHEQFF. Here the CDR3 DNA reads TGTGCCAGCTCACCACCAGGGGCACATGAGCAGTTCTTC.

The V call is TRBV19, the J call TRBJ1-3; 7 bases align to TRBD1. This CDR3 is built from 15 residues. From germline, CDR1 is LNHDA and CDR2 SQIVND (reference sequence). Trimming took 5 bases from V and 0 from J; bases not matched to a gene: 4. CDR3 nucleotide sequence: TGTGCCAGTAGTTGGGGACAGAGCTCTGGAAACACCATATATTTT. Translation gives CASSWGQSSGNTIYF.

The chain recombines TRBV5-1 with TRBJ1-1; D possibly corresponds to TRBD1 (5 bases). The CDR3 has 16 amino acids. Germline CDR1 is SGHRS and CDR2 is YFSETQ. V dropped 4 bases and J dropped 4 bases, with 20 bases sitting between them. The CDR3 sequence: CASSPFNGAGGTEAFF. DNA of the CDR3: TGCGCCAGCAGCCCATTTAACGGGGCGGGAGGCACTGAAGCTTTCTTT.

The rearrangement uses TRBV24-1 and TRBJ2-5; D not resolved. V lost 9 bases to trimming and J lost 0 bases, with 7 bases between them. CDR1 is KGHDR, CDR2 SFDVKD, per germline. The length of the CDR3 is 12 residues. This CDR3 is CATARDQETQYF. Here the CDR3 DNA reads TGTGCCACCGCTCGGGACCAAGAGACCCAGTACTTC.

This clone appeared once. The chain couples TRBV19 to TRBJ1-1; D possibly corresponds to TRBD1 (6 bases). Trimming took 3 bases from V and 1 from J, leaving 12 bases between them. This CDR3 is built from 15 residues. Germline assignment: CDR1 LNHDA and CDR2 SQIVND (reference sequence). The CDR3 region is CASSITGARNTEAFF. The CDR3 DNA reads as TGTGCCAGTAGTATCACGGGGGCAAGGAACACTGAAGCTTTCTTT.

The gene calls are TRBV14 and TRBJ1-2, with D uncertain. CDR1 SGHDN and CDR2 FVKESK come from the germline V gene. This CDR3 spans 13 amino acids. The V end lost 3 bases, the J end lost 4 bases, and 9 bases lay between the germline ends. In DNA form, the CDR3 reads TGTGCCAGCAGCCATACGAGGTCCTATGGCTACACCTTC. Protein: CASSHTRSYGYTF.

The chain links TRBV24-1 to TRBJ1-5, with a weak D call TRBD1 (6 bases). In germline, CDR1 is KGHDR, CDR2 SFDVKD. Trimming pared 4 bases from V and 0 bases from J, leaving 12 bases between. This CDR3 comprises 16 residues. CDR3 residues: CATSEGDTYSNQPQHF. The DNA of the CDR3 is TGTGCCACCAGTGAGGGGGACACGTATAGCAATCAGCCCCAGCATTTT.

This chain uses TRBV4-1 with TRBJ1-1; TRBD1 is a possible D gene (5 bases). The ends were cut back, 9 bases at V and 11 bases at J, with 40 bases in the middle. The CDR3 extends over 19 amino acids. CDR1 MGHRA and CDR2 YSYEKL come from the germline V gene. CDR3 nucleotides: TGCGCCAGTAACGACCCTTTCGCGTCTAACCTCCGACCACCCAGGGAGGCTTTCTTT. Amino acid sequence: CASNDPFASNLRPPREAFF.

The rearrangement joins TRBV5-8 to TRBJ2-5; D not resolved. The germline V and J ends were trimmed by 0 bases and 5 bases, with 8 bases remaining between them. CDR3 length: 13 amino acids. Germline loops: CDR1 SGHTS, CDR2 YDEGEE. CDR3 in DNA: TGTGCCAGCAGCTTGGCAGGACGTGAGACCCAGTACTTC. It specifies CASSLAGRETQYF.

DNA for the CDR3: TGCGCCAGCAGCCCAGGAGGGGACGGCAATCAGCCCCAGCATTTT. Translating gives CASSPGGDGNQPQHF. The chain recombines TRBV5-1 with TRBJ1-5, with D perhaps TRBD1 (5 bases). The germline V and J ends were trimmed by 4 bases and 2 bases, with 13 bases remaining between them. This CDR3 is 15 amino acids long. The germline V gene has CDR1 SGHRS and CDR2 YFSETQ.

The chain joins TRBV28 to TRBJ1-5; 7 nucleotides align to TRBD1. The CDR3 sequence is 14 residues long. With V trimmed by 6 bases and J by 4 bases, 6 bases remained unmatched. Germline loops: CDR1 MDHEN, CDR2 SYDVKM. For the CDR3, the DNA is TGTGCCAGCAGCTTGGGACAGCCAAATCAGCCCCAGCATTTT. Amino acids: CASSLGQPNQPQHF.

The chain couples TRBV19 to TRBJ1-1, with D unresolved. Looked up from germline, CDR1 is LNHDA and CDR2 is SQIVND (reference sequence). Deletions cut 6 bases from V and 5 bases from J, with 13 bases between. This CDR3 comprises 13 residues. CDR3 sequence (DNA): TGTGCCAGTAGGGGTATCGGTGGGACTGAAGCTTTCTTT. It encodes CASRGIGGTEAFF.

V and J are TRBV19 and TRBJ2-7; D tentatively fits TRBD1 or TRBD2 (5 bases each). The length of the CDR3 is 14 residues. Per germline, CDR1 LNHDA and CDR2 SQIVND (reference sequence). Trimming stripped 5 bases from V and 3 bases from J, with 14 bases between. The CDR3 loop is CASSDPGPNYEQYV. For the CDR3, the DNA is TGTGCCAGTAGTGACCCGGGACCGAACTACGAGCAGTACGTC.

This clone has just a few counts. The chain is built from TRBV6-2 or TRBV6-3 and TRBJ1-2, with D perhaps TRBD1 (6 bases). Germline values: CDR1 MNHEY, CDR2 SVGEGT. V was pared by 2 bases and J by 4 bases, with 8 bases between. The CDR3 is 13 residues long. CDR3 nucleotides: TGTGCCAGCAGTTACGGACAGAGCTATGGCTACACCTTC. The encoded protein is CASSYGQSYGYTF.

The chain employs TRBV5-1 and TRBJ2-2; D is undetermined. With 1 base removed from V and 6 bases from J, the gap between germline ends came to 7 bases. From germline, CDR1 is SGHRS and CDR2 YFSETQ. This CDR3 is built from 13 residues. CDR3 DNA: TGCGCCAGCAGCTTGCCGACACCCGGGGAGCTGTTTTTT. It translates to CASSLPTPGELFF.

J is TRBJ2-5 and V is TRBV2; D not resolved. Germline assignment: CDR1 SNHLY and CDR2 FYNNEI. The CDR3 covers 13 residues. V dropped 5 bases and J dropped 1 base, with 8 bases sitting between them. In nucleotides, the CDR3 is TGTGCCAGCAGTAAAGAGTCCCAAGAGACCCAGTACTTC. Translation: CASSKESQETQYF.

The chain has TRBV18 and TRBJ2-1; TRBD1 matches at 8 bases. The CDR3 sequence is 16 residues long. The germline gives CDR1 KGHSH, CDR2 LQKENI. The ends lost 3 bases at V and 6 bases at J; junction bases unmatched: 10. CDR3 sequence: CASSPYSGQDGNEQFF. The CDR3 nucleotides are TGTGCCAGCTCACCTTACTCGGGACAGGATGGCAATGAGCAGTTCTTC.

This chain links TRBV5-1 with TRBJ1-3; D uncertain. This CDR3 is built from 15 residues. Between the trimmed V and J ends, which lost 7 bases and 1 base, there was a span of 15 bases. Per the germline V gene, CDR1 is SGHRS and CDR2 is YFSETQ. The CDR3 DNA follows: TGCGCCAGCCGTTTCGTCGGAGGTTCTGGAAACACCATATATTTT. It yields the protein CASRFVGGSGNTIYF. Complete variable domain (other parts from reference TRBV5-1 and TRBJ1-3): KAGVTQTPRYLIKTRGQQVTLSCSPISGHRSVSWYQQTPGQGLQFLFEYFSETQRNKGNFPGRFSGRQFSNSRSEMNVSTLELGDSALYLCASRFVGGSGNTIYFGEGSWLTVV.

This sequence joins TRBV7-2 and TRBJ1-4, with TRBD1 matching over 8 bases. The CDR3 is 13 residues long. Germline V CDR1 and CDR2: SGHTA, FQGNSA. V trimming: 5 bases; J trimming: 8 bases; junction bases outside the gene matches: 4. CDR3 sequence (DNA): TGTGCCAGCAGCGAACGGACAGGGGAAAAACTGTTTTTT. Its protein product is CASSERTGEKLFF.

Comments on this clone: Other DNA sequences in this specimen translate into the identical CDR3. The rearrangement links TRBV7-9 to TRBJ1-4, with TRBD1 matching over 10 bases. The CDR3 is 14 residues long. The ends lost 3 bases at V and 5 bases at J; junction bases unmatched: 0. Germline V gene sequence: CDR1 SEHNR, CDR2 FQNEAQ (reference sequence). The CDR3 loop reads CASSLGQGNEKLFF. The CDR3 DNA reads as TGTGCCAGCAGCTTGGGACAGGGGAATGAAAAACTGTTTTTT.

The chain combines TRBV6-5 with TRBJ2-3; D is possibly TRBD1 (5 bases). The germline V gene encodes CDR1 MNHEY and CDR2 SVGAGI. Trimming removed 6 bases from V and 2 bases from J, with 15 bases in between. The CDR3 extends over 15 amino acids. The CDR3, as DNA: TGTGCCAGCAGGAAAGGGGCCGTCATCACAGATACGCAGTATTTT. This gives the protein CASRKGAVITDTQYF.

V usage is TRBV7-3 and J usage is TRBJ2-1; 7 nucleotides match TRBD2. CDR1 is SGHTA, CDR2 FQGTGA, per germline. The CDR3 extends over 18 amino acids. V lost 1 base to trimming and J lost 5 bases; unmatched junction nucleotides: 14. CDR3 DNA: TGTGCCAGCAGCTTAAGGGGGGGGAGGGCCCCCGCACACAATGAGCAGTTCTTC. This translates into CASSLRGGRAPAHNEQFF.

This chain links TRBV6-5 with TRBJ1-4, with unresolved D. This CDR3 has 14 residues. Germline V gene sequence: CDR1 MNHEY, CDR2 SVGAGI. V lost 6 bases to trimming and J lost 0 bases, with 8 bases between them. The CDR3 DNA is TGTGCCAGCAGCATACAGACAACTAATGAAAAACTGTTTTTT. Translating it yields CASSIQTTNEKLFF.

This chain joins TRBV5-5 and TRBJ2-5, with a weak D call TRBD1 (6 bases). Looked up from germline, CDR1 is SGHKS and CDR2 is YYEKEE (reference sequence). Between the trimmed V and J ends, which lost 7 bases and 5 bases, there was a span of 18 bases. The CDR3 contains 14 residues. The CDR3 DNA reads TGTGCCAGCTTTTGGGGGTCAGGGGTGGAGACCCAGTACTTC. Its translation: CASFWGSGVETQYF.

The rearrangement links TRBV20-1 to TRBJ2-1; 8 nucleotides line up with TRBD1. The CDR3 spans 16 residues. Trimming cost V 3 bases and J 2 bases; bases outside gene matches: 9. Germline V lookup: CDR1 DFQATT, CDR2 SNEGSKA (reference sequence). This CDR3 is CSASTNRGNTYNEQFF. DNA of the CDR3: TGCAGTGCTAGTACAAACAGGGGGAATACCTACAATGAGCAGTTCTTC.